This TCR beta chain was found in a study of control samples from healthy donors and cancer patients. The data were produced by immunoSEQ multiplex PCR, yet TCRdb's version contains in-frame clones alone and is incomplete. The sample holds 70,000 or so clones; 84% are singletons and the top ten take under 30%. The receptor was isolated from a man in his forties or fifties in good health. Specimen: blood.

The CDR3 region is CASSPAGTGYTEAFF. The DNA of the CDR3 is TGTGCCAGCTCACCAGCCGGGACAGGGTACACTGAAGCTTTCTTT. The chain joins TRBV18 to TRBJ1-1; TRBD1 agrees at 9 bases. The CDR3 has 15 amino acids. V was clipped by 2 bases and J by 3 bases; unmatched bases: 4. The germline V gene encodes CDR1 KGHSH and CDR2 LQKENI.